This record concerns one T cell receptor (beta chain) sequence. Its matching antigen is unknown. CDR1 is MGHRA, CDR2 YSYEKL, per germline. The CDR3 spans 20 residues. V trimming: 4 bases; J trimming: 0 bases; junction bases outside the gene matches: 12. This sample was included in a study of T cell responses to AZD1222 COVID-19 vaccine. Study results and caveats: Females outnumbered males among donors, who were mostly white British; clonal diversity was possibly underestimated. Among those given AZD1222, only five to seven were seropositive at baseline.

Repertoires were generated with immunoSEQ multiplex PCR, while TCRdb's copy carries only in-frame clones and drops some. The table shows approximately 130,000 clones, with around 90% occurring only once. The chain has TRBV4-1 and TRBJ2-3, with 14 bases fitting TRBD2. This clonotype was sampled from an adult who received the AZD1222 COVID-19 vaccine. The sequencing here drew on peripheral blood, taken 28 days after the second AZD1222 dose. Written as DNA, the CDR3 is TGCGCCAGCAGCCCAAGGATTCGACTAGCGGGAGGGTATAGCACAGATACGCAGTATTTT. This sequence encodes CASSPRIRLAGGYSTDTQYF.